The rows below give T cell receptor beta chains drawn from one sample of a study of blood T cell repertoires in COVID-19. Sequencing used immunoSEQ multiplex PCR; TCRdb keeps in-frame clones, though not all of them. In the table there are more than 65,000 clones, 82% of which are singletons. The sample comprised peripheral blood. These receptors all stem from a woman older than 75 with acute or convalescent COVID-19. Each CDR3 is given with its conserved first and last residue. A D gene is named only where the DNA matches it firmly. Not every row has a clone size; where given, it reads once, few, many or a size class.

D gene,clone size,J gene,CDR3 length,V gene,CDR3 DNA,CDR3 protein
NA,NA,TRBJ1-5,16,TRBV19,TGTGCCAGTAGTATAGATGCGGGGTCGAGGGACCAGCCCCAGCATTTT,CASSIDAGSRDQPQHF
NA,NA,TRBJ1-2,14,TRBV27,TGTGCCAGCAGTTTGAGCAGCGCTAACTATGGCTACACCTTC,CASSLSSANYGYTF
TRBD2,NA,TRBJ2-3,15,TRBV30,TGTGCCTGGAAACGTCTTAGCGGGGGGGCAGATACGCAGTATTTT,CAWKRLSGGADTQYF
TRBD1,NA,TRBJ1-2,13,TRBV24-1,TGTGCCACCAGTGACCAGGGGGCCTATGGCTACACCTTC,CATSDQGAYGYTF
TRBD1,NA,TRBJ2-5,13,TRBV12-3/TRBV12-4,TGTGCCAGCAGTAGGACAGGAGGCGAGACCCAGTACTTC,CASSRTGGETQYF
TRBD1,NA,TRBJ1-5,11,TRBV7-8,TGTGCCAGCAGCCAAACCGGGACAGGAGATTTT,CASSQTGTGDF
NA,NA,TRBJ2-2,14,TRBV11-2,TGTGCCAGCAGCCCCAGGGCATGGGCCGGGGAGCTGTTTTTT,CASSPRAWAGELFF
TRBD1,NA,TRBJ1-4,16,TRBV28,TGTGCCAGCAGCACTGACAGGGGTACAACTAATGAAAAACTGTTTTTT,CASSTDRGTTNEKLFF
NA,NA,TRBJ2-1,12,TRBV12-3/TRBV12-4,TGTGCCAGCACCATGCGGGTCGATGAGCAGTTCTTC,CASTMRVDEQFF
NA,NA,TRBJ1-1,14,TRBV7-8,TGTGCCAGCAGCTTAGGGACAGCGAACACTGAAGCTTTCTTT,CASSLGTANTEAFF
NA,NA,TRBJ2-2,17,TRBV9,TGTGCCAGCAGCGTAGTACAGGCAATTCAGAACACCGGGGAGCTGTTTTTT,CASSVVQAIQNTGELFF
NA,NA,TRBJ2-2,16,TRBV21-1,TGTGCCAGCAGCAAAGTCTTCGGGGGATGGGACCGGGAGCTGTTTTTT,CASSKVFGGWDRELFF
TRBD1,NA,TRBJ1-5,11,TRBV12-3/TRBV12-4,TGTGCCAGCAGTTTAAACAGGGGACAGCATTTT,CASSLNRGQHF
TRBD1,NA,TRBJ2-3,16,TRBV27,TGTGCCAGCAGTCCAAGGGACAGGGGAAGCACAGATACGCAGTATTTT,CASSPRDRGSTDTQYF
NA,once,TRBJ2-7,14,TRBV5-1,TGCGCCAGCAGCCCTCAGGGGTACACCTACGAGCAGTACTTC,CASSPQGYTYEQYF
TRBD1,NA,TRBJ1-4,16,TRBV7-9,TGTGCCAGCAGCTTAGGGACAGGGGGCGGGCACGAAAAACTGTTTTTT,CASSLGTGGGHEKLFF
TRBD1,NA,TRBJ2-6,18,TRBV9,TGTGCCAGCAGCACCCTACAGGGGGCTGGGTCTGGGGCCAACGTCCTGACTTTC,CASSTLQGAGSGANVLTF
TRBD2,NA,TRBJ2-1,13,TRBV12-3/TRBV12-4,TGTGCCAGTACTAGCGGACTATACAATGAGCAGTTCTTC,CASTSGLYNEQFF
TRBD1,NA,TRBJ1-3,13,TRBV6-5,TGTGCCAGCATCGACAGGGCTTACAACACCATATATTTT,CASIDRAYNTIYF
TRBD1,few,TRBJ1-6,16,TRBV5-1,TGCGCCAGCAGCCCGGTGATGGGACAGGGTTTATCACCCCTCCACTTT,CASSPVMGQGLSPLHF
TRBD2,NA,TRBJ2-7,15,TRBV7-6,TGTGCCAGCAGCTCGGGACTAGCGGAGAGCTACGAGCAGTACTTC,CASSSGLAESYEQYF
TRBD1,NA,TRBJ1-2,16,TRBV6-1,TGTGCCAGCAGTGAAGGTTGGACAGGGGGAGGCTATGGCTACACCTTC,CASSEGWTGGGYGYTF
NA,NA,TRBJ1-6,14,TRBV5-1,TGCGCCAGCAGCTTGCAGGGAAGAAATTCACCCCTCCACTTT,CASSLQGRNSPLHF
TRBD1,NA,TRBJ2-7,15,TRBV4-1,TGCGCCAGCAGCCCCGGGACAGGGGGGCCCTACGAGCAGTACTTC,CASSPGTGGPYEQYF
TRBD1,NA,TRBJ1-2,14,TRBV24-1,TGTGCCACCAGTGACCTACAGGGGAAGGGTGGCTACACATTC,CATSDLQGKGGYTF
TRBD2,NA,TRBJ2-1,16,TRBV10-3,TGTGCCTCGTCCGTTAGCGGGAGGGACTACTACAATGAGCAGTTCTTC,CASSVSGRDYYNEQFF
NA,NA,TRBJ2-5,15,TRBV19,TGTGCCAGTAGTGCACAGGGTAGGGGAGGGGAGACCCAGTACTTC,CASSAQGRGGETQYF
NA,NA,TRBJ1-5,14,TRBV6-1,TGTGCCAGCAGTGAAGCTGGCGGTCGGCAGCCCCAGCATTTT,CASSEAGGRQPQHF
NA,few,TRBJ1-2,14,TRBV27,TGTGCCAGCAGTCCCCGGACAGCTAACTATGGCTACACCTTC,CASSPRTANYGYTF
NA,NA,TRBJ2-7,13,TRBV10-3,TGTGCCATCACCCCAGGGGTTCCCTACGAGCAGTACTTC,CAITPGVPYEQYF
TRBD1,NA,TRBJ1-4,16,TRBV5-1,TGCGCCAGCACACCGGGACAGGGTATAACTAATGAAAAACTGTTTTTT,CASTPGQGITNEKLFF
TRBD2,NA,TRBJ2-3,15,TRBV20-1,TGCAGTGCTAGTCTACTAGCGGGAGCAACAGATACGCAGTATTTT,CSASLLAGATDTQYF
TRBD1,NA,TRBJ2-3,15,TRBV9,TGTGCCAGCAGCGTAGATACAGGGGGGACAGATACGCAGTATTTT,CASSVDTGGTDTQYF
TRBD1,NA,TRBJ1-1,12,TRBV6-5,TGTGCCAGCAGTTTACCGGGACAGAAAGCTTTCTTT,CASSLPGQKAFF
NA,NA,TRBJ2-7,12,TRBV27,TGTGCCAGCAGTTTTACTAGGCGCGAGCAGTACTTC,CASSFTRREQYF
TRBD2,NA,TRBJ2-5,15,TRBV15,TGTGCCACCAGTCTCGCTAGCGGGAGAGTAGAGACCCAGTACTTC,CATSLASGRVETQYF
TRBD1,NA,TRBJ2-3,16,TRBV11-2,TGTGCCAGCAGCCGGGCGGGACAGGGACGCACAGATACGCAGTATTTT,CASSRAGQGRTDTQYF
NA,NA,TRBJ2-7,14,TRBV11-1,TGTGCCAGCAGGGTGACACCCAGCTCCTACGAGCAGTACTTC,CASRVTPSSYEQYF
NA,NA,TRBJ2-2,15,TRBV7-7,TGTGCCAGCAGCTTTTCAGGGGCCAACACCGGGGAGCTGTTTTTT,CASSFSGANTGELFF
NA,NA,TRBJ2-7,15,TRBV6-1,TGTGCCAGCAGTGAAACCGGGGTGGGGTTCTACGAGCAGTACTTC,CASSETGVGFYEQYF
TRBD2,NA,TRBJ2-1,16,TRBV27,TGTGCCAGCAGTTTATCAACTAGCGGGAGGAAGAATGAGCAGTTCTTC,CASSLSTSGRKNEQFF
TRBD1,many,TRBJ2-6,20,TRBV19,TGTGCCAGTAGTGCCTTCTCCGGGACAGGGCTCCTGTCTGGGGCCAACGTCCTGACTTTC,CASSAFSGTGLLSGANVLTF
NA,NA,TRBJ2-1,16,TRBV13,TGTGCCAGCAGCTCGACCGGACTGAGTGCGGGGCATGAGCAGTTCTTC,CASSSTGLSAGHEQFF
TRBD1,NA,TRBJ1-1,14,TRBV29-1,TGCAGCGTCAAGACAGGGGAGGGGGACACTGAAGCTTTCTTT,CSVKTGEGDTEAFF
NA,NA,TRBJ1-2,13,TRBV28,TGTGCCAGCAGTTCGACAGTCCTTAATGGCTACACCTTC,CASSSTVLNGYTF
NA,NA,TRBJ1-2,14,TRBV5-1,TGCGCCAGCAGCTTGGGACAGTCAAACTATGGCTACACCTTC,CASSLGQSNYGYTF
TRBD1,once,TRBJ2-7,14,TRBV24-1,TGTGCCACCAGCCGGGACAGGACCTCCTACGAGCAGTACTTC,CATSRDRTSYEQYF
NA,NA,TRBJ2-3,18,TRBV9,TGTGCCAGCAGCGTAGGGGCTGCAGGGGCCACTAGCACAGATACGCAGTATTTT,CASSVGAAGATSTDTQYF
TRBD2,NA,TRBJ2-2,18,TRBV28,TGTGCCAGCAGTTTATGGTCGGGGGGCGGGAGGTACACCGGGGAGCTGTTTTTT,CASSLWSGGGRYTGELFF
NA,NA,TRBJ1-2,17,TRBV5-6,TGTGCCAGCAGCTCCCGCTTAGTGGACAGCGCTAACTATGGCTACACCTTC,CASSSRLVDSANYGYTF
TRBD1,NA,TRBJ2-7,14,TRBV28,TGTGCCAGCAGGGGGACAGGGACTGGCTACGAGCAGTACTTC,CASRGTGTGYEQYF
TRBD2,NA,TRBJ2-1,15,TRBV4-2,TGTGCCAGCAGCCAAGACGGGAGGGCCGGCAATGAGCAGTTCTTC,CASSQDGRAGNEQFF
TRBD2,NA,TRBJ2-1,16,TRBV6-5,TGTGCCAGCAGTTACTGGGGCAGCGGGAGGCAGGTTGAGCAGTTCTTC,CASSYWGSGRQVEQFF